Presented here are 30 T cell receptor beta chains from one specimen sequenced in a study of monozygotic twins with cystic fibrosis listed by TCRdb under 2021. Libraries were prepared through the immunoSEQ multiplex PCR assay. The clones in this table, taken by TCRdb from immuneACCESS, are in-frame only. Not every clone is retained; where verified, under half of the shortfall comes from an unresolved V gene, and the cause of the rest is unknown. The sample has 20,000 to 30,000 clones on record, approximately 90% of them singletons. The ten most abundant clones make up approximately 0.5% of the sample. Material: blood. The receptor set was obtained from a girl between 2 and 10 years old with cystic fibrosis.

This clone was observed a handful of times. The chain has TRBV5-1 and TRBJ2-5, with D possibly TRBD2 on 6 matching bases. The ends were cut back, 0 bases at V and 1 base at J, with 7 bases in the middle. Germline V gene data show CDR1 as SGHRS and CDR2 as YFSETQ. This CDR3 has 14 amino acids. CDR3 coding DNA: TGCGCCAGCAGCTTGGTGGGGGGCCAAGAGACCCAGTACTTC. Its protein product is CASSLVGGQETQYF.

The chain employs TRBV5-6 and TRBJ2-3, with no clear D. CDR3 length: 14 amino acids. With 4 bases removed from V and 2 bases from J, the gap between germline ends came to 11 bases. Germline assignment: CDR1 SGHDT and CDR2 YYEEEE. CDR3 sequence reads: CASSQRWNTDTQYF. As DNA, the CDR3 is TGTGCCAGCAGCCAACGATGGAACACAGATACGCAGTATTTT.

The V call is TRBV6-5, the J call TRBJ1-3; TRBD1 might be the D (5 bases). Germline assignment: CDR1 MNHEY and CDR2 SVGAGI. There are 13 residues in the CDR3. V was clipped by 7 bases and J by 4 bases, with 11 bases between them. The CDR3 DNA reads as TGTGCCAGCAAAACAGGCTCCGGAAACACCATATATTTT. It specifies CASKTGSGNTIYF.

This chain uses TRBV7-8 with TRBJ2-1; D is uncertain. Trimming took 2 bases from V and 8 from J, leaving 1 base between them. The germline CDR1 and CDR2 sequences are SGHVS and FQNEAQ. This CDR3 has 10 amino acids. Here the CDR3 reads CASSLYEQFF. DNA of the CDR3: TGTGCCAGCAGCTTATATGAGCAGTTCTTC.

The rearrangement links TRBV27 to TRBJ2-2, with D tentatively TRBD2 (5 bases). Germline loops: CDR1 MNHEY, CDR2 SMNVEV (reference sequence). The germline V and J ends were trimmed by 5 bases and 4 bases, with 14 bases remaining between them. CDR3 length: 15 amino acids. The CDR3 coding sequence is TGTGCCAGCAGTCCGGGGTTTAGGAGCACCGGGGAGCTGTTTTTT. Amino acids: CASSPGFRSTGELFF.

The table lists this clone with a count of one. DNA for the CDR3: TGTGCCAGCAGCGACGCTCTTACGGGGTACGATGGCTACACCTTC. This gives the protein CASSDALTGYDGYTF. The chain couples TRBV7-6 to TRBJ1-2; no clear D. CDR1 is SGHVS and CDR2 is FNYEAQ in the germline V gene. The CDR3 contains 15 residues. V gave up 5 bases and J gave up 6 bases, with 19 bases separating them. Complete variable domain (other parts from reference TRBV7-6 and TRBJ1-2): GAGVSQSPRYKVTKRGQDVALRCDPISGHVSLYWYRQALGQGPEFLTYFNYEAQQDKSGLPNDRFSAERPEGSISTLTIQRTEQRDSAMYRCASSDALTGYDGYTFGSGTRLTVV.

CDR3 DNA: TGTGCCAGCAGCTTAGAAAACGGAAACTCCTACGAGCAGTACTTC. Translation: CASSLENGNSYEQYF. The rearrangement joins TRBV11-2 to TRBJ2-7; D unresolved. V was pared by 0 bases and J by 0 bases, with 9 bases between. Germline CDR1 SGHAT, CDR2 FQNNGV. CDR3 length: 15 amino acids.

J is TRBJ1-2 and V is TRBV5-8, with TRBD1 as a possible D gene (6 bases). With 2 bases removed from V and 3 bases from J, the gap between germline ends came to 8 bases. Germline CDR1 SGHTS, CDR2 YDEGEE. The CDR3 loop spans 13 amino acids. The CDR3 DNA reads as TGTGCCAGCAGCTTCCACAGGGACTATGGCTACACCTTC. The encoded protein is CASSFHRDYGYTF.

The genes are TRBV15 and TRBJ2-5, with 9 bases identical to TRBD2. Germline V gene sequence: CDR1 LNHNV, CDR2 YYDKDF (reference sequence). CDR3 length: 16 residues. The ends lost 3 bases at V and 4 bases at J; junction bases unmatched: 9. CDR3 residues: CATSSGVGTSLETQYF. CDR3 nucleotide sequence: TGTGCCACCAGCAGTGGAGTAGGGACTAGCTTAGAGACCCAGTACTTC.

V is TRBV6-5 and J is TRBJ2-6; 7 bases match TRBD1. Trimming took 0 bases from V and 4 from J; bases not matched to a gene: 3. The germline V gene encodes CDR1 MNHEY and CDR2 SVGAGI. CDR3 length: 16 amino acids. The CDR3 DNA reads TGTGCCAGCAGTTACTCGAGGGGGCGCGGGGCCAACGTCCTGACTTTC. Amino acids: CASSYSRGRGANVLTF.

The chain links TRBV6-1 to TRBJ2-3; TRBD1 matches at 7 bases. V was clipped by 3 bases and J by 1 base; unmatched bases: 4. Germline V lookup: CDR1 MNHNS, CDR2 SASEGT. CDR3 length: 15 residues. CDR3 sequence: CASSETGKGTDTQYF. CDR3 bases: TGTGCCAGCAGTGAGACAGGGAAGGGCACAGATACGCAGTATTTT.

V is TRBV1 and J is TRBJ2-7; the tabulated D call, TRBD2, remains unverified against the DNA. TRBV1 counts as a pseudogene. CDR3 length: 18 amino acids. The CDR3 sequence: CTSSQRNGPGLAAYEQYF. Written as DNA, the CDR3 is TGCACCAGCAGCCAAAGAAATGGACCGGGACTAGCGGCCTACGAGCAGTACTTC.

The chain carries TRBV19 and TRBJ1-5, with D uncertain. V was cut by 4 bases and J by 0 bases, with 13 bases left in between. Looked up from germline, CDR1 is LNHDA and CDR2 is SQIVND (reference sequence). This CDR3 spans 16 amino acids. In DNA form, the CDR3 reads TGTGCCAGTAGTACCCTAGGAGTCTATAGCAATCAGCCCCAGCATTTT. Its translation: CASSTLGVYSNQPQHF.

The J gene is TRBJ1-2, the V gene TRBV23-1, with 9 bases aligning to TRBD1. TRBV23-1 counts as an open reading frame of uncertain function. The CDR3 is 19 amino acids. Trimming cost V 1 base and J 4 bases; bases outside gene matches: 16. The CDR3 here is CASSQFVPDRDRAFYGYTF. CDR3 nucleotide sequence: TGCGCCAGCAGTCAATTCGTCCCGGACCGGGACAGGGCTTTCTATGGCTACACCTTC.

The chain uses TRBV7-8 and TRBJ2-7, with TRBD2 identical over 7 bases. Germline trimming cut 4 bases from V and 3 bases from J; bases unmatched to any gene: 9. The CDR3 runs 15 residues. Germline V CDR1 and CDR2: SGHVS, FQNEAQ. CDR3 residues: CASSSRDYSVYEQYF. In DNA form, the CDR3 reads TGTGCCAGCAGCTCCCGGGACTACAGCGTCTACGAGCAGTACTTC.

The genes are TRBV7-2 and TRBJ1-5, with a possible D match to TRBD1 (5 bases). CDR1 and CDR2 from the germline V gene are SGHTA and FQGNSA. The V and J ends lost 5 bases and 6 bases respectively, with 11 bases between them. The CDR3 has 13 amino acids. The CDR3 reads CASSPPGGQPQHF. Here the CDR3 DNA reads TGTGCCAGCAGCCCCCCCGGGGGTCAGCCCCAGCATTTT.

V is TRBV4-1 and J is TRBJ1-2, with TRBD1 matching over 7 bases. The CDR3 contains 16 residues. V shed 1 base and J 2 bases; nucleotides not matched to a gene: 7. Germline V gives CDR1 MGHRA, CDR2 YSYEKL. CDR3 amino acids: CASSQVPGGSNYGYTF. The CDR3 bases are TGCGCCAGCAGCCAAGTTCCAGGGGGTTCCAACTATGGCTACACCTTC.

The chain is built from TRBV19 and TRBJ1-2, with D maybe TRBD1 (5 bases). Between the trimmed V and J ends, which lost 0 bases and 4 bases, there was a span of 9 bases. The length of the CDR3 is 14 residues. Germline-derived CDR1 and CDR2 are LNHDA and SQIVND (reference sequence). The CDR3, as DNA: TGTGCCAGTAGTATAGATCTGGGGACCTATGGCTACACCTTC. Protein sequence: CASSIDLGTYGYTF. Together with reference TRBV19 and TRBJ1-2, the CDR3 gives the full variable domain: DGGITQSPKYLFRKEGQNVTLSCEQNLNHDAMYWYRQDPGQGLRLIYYSQIVNDFQKGDIAEGYSVSREKKESFPLTVTSAQKNPTAFYLCASSIDLGTYGYTFGSGTRLTVV.

This clone was seen more than once but under ten times. CDR3 region: CASSWGLLEGYTF. In nucleotides, the CDR3 is TGTGCCAGCAGTTGGGGGCTACTGGAGGGCTACACCTTC. This rearrangement joins TRBV6-1 to TRBJ1-2; D perhaps matches TRBD1 (6 bases). The CDR3 length is 13 residues. With 5 bases removed from V and 8 bases from J, the gap between germline ends came to 15 bases. Looked up from germline, CDR1 is MNHNS and CDR2 is SASEGT.

The J gene is TRBJ1-1, the V gene TRBV27; the D is unclear. The V end was cut by 2 bases, the J end by 1 base, with 2 bases between. This CDR3 is built from 12 residues. Per the germline V gene, CDR1 is MNHEY and CDR2 is SMNVEV (reference sequence). DNA of the CDR3: TGTGCCAGCAGTTTACAGAACACTGAAGCTTTCTTT. Protein sequence: CASSLQNTEAFF.

The chain employs TRBV5-1 and TRBJ1-3; D gene uncertain. Trimming stripped 4 bases from V and 1 base from J, with 12 bases between. The CDR3 is made up of 15 amino acids. Germline CDR1 and CDR2: SGHRS and YFSETQ. The CDR3 DNA follows: TGCGCCAGCAGCGCCACCCGGGGATCTGGAAACACCATATATTTT. Its translation: CASSATRGSGNTIYF. The whole variable domain, remainder taken from reference TRBV5-1 and TRBJ1-3, is KAGVTQTPRYLIKTRGQQVTLSCSPISGHRSVSWYQQTPGQGLQFLFEYFSETQRNKGNFPGRFSGRQFSNSRSEMNVSTLELGDSALYLCASSATRGSGNTIYFGEGSWLTVV.

The J gene is TRBJ1-4, the V gene TRBV5-6, with D uncertain. The ends were cut back, 1 base at V and 8 bases at J, with 12 bases in the middle. The germline CDR1 and CDR2 sequences are SGHDT and YYEEEE. The length of the CDR3 is 14 residues. The CDR3 loop reads CASSLFGEVEKLFF. The DNA for the CDR3 is TGTGCCAGCAGCTTGTTTGGGGAAGTCGAAAAACTGTTTTTT.

This clone was detected once. V gene TRBV5-6 combines with J gene TRBJ1-5; 8 bases are shared with TRBD1. CDR1 SGHDT and CDR2 YYEEEE come from the germline V gene. V lost 3 bases and J lost 4; bases outside the gene matches: 3. This CDR3 is built from 14 residues. The CDR3 loop is CASSSDRDNQPQHF. The CDR3 coding sequence is TGTGCCAGCAGCTCGGACAGGGATAATCAGCCCCAGCATTTT.

The chain has TRBV9 and TRBJ2-5; 7 nucleotides align to TRBD2. Losses at the gene ends were 0 bases for V and 5 bases for J; bases not matched to a gene: 7. CDR1 is SGDLS, CDR2 YYNGEE, per germline. The CDR3 consists of 15 residues. Written as DNA, the CDR3 is TGTGCCAGCAGCGTAGTCCCGGGGAGGGAGGAGACCCAGTACTTC. Its translation is CASSVVPGREETQYF.

V and J are TRBV7-2 and TRBJ1-4; D gene uncertain. Trimming cost V 5 bases and J 7 bases, with 8 bases left between them. Germline V CDR1 and CDR2: SGHTA, FQGNSA. The CDR3 extends over 12 amino acids. CDR3 bases: TGTGCCAGCAGCCCTAACCGTGAAAAACTGTTTTTT. It encodes CASSPNREKLFF.

The CDR3 nucleotides are TGCGCCAGCAGCTTGAGCCCGACAGGCCCCAGGGGCTACACCTTC. Its translation: CASSLSPTGPRGYTF. The gene calls are TRBV5-1 and TRBJ1-2, with TRBD1 as a possible D gene (6 bases). The germline CDR1 and CDR2 sequences are SGHRS and YFSETQ. The CDR3 is 15 residues long. The V end was cut by 1 base, the J end by 8 bases, with 18 bases between.

The chain links TRBV18 to TRBJ1-2, with TRBD1 identical over 10 bases. Germline CDR1 reads KGHSH; CDR2 reads LQKENI. V gave up 2 bases and J gave up 4 bases; unmatched junction bases: 4. This CDR3 region has 15 residues. DNA of the CDR3: TGTGCCAGCTCACCAGGGACAGGGGATTTCTATGGCTACACCTTC. Its translation is CASSPGTGDFYGYTF.

The chain is built from TRBV7-2 and TRBJ2-5, with D unclear. Germline assignment: CDR1 SGHTA and CDR2 FQGNSA. This CDR3 has 13 residues. V was pared by 5 bases and J by 7 bases, with 14 bases between. The CDR3 sequence: CASSPPLAGTQYF. DNA for the CDR3: TGTGCCAGCAGCCCCCCTCTGGCCGGGACCCAGTACTTC. Looking up the rest from reference TRBV7-2 and TRBJ2-5 gives the full variable domain: GAGVSQSPSNKVTEKGKDVELRCDPISGHTALYWYRQSLGQGLEFLIYFQGNSAPDKSGLPSDRFSAERTGGSVSTLTIQRTQQEDSAVYLCASSPPLAGTQYFGPGTRLLVL.

The V call is TRBV30, the J call TRBJ1-1; D call uncertain. Trimming shortened V by 1 base and J by 1 base, and 4 bases separated the two germline ends. Per germline, CDR1 GTSNPN and CDR2 SVGIG (reference sequence). This CDR3 comprises 12 residues. The CDR3 spells CAWSAGNTEAFF. CDR3 nucleotide sequence: TGTGCCTGGAGTGCTGGGAACACTGAAGCTTTCTTT.

The genes are TRBV5-4 and TRBJ2-1; 12 positions match TRBD2. The length of the CDR3 is 16 residues. V trimming: 3 bases; J trimming: 4 bases; junction bases outside the gene matches: 5. CDR1 is SGHNT, CDR2 YYREEE, per germline (reference sequence). The CDR3 bases are TGTGCCAGCAGCTCAGCGGGACTAGCGGGTTACAATGAGCAGTTCTTC. It yields the protein CASSSAGLAGYNEQFF.